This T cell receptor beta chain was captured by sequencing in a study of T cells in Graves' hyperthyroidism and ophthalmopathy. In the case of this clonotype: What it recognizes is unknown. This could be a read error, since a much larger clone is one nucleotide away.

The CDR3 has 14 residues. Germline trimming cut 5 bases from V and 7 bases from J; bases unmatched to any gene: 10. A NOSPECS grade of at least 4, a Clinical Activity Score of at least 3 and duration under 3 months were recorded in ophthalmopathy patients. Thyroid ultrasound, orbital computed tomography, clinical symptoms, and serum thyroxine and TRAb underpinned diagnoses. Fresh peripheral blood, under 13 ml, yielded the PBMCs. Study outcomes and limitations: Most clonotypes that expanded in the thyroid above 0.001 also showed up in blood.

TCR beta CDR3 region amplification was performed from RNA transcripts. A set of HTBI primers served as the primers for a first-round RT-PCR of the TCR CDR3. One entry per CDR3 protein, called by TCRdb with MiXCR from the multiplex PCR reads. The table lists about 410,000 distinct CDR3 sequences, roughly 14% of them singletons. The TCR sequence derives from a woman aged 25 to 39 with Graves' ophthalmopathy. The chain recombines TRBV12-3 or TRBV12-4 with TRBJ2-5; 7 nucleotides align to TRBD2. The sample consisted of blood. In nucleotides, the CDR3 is TGTGCCAGCAGTAAAGGACTAGTCTCAGGGACCCAGTACTTC. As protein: CASSKGLVSGTQYF.